The clone carrying this TCR beta chain has only a few counts. V lost 10 bases and J lost 5; bases outside the gene matches: 12. The length of the CDR3 is 15 residues. Germline CDR1 reads MDHEN; CDR2 reads SYDVKM. The data were taken from a study of T-cell reconstitution after alpha-beta-depleted transplantation in children. As it was prepared, the TCRbeta library received unique molecular identifiers. TCRdb re-called the PCR reads with MiXCR, one entry per CDR3 protein. The sample lists about 610,000 distinct CDR3 sequences, roughly a tenth seen once, with 4% in the top ten. V is TRBV28 and J is TRBJ2-1; 9 nucleotides agree with TRBD2. The TCR comes from a human donor who donated a stem cell graft to a child with acute myeloid leukemia. Sequencing was performed on PBMCs from the stem cell graft donor, taken from the stem cell graft. CDR3 DNA sequence: TGTGCCACCAGAGTTTACGGCGGGAGGGACAATGAGCAGTTCTTC. It codes for CATRVYGGRDNEQFF.